This T cell receptor (beta chain) was obtained from a study of response to subunit inactivated influenza vaccine. This CDR3 contains 15 residues. Per the germline V gene, CDR1 is LGHNA and CDR2 is YNFKEQ. V was shortened by 4 bases and J by 6 bases, with 15 bases between the two germline ends. TCRdb re-analysed the RT-PCR reads in MiXCR, keeping a single row per CDR3 protein. The table includes 630,000 or so distinct CDR3 sequences, approximately 14% detected once. This clonotype was seen a few times. Its antigen is undetermined. General study results and limits: Each seasonal influenza vaccination, the authors suggested, recruits few new T cells.

The rearrangement uses TRBV4-2 and TRBJ2-2; the D gene is possibly TRBD2 (6 bases). The material sequenced was PBMCs from blood, taken about 12 days after vaccination. The receptor comes from a man in his fifties or sixties who received an inactivated influenza vaccine. The CDR3 DNA reads TGTGCCAGCAGCCTAGCTGGAGGGAAAGCCGGGGAGCTGTTTTTT. It yields the protein CASSLAGGKAGELFF.